This TCR beta chain was observed in a study of T cell changes during pregnancy in multiple sclerosis. The CDR3 spans 15 residues. Looked up from germline, CDR1 is MNHNS and CDR2 is SASEGT. The ends lost 5 bases at V and 6 bases at J; junction bases unmatched: 11. Clones were sequenced by immunoSEQ multiplex PCR, and TCRdb holds only the in-frame ones, with some missing. Among 60,000 or so clones, about 92% were seen once, and the ten largest hold less than 2.5%. This receptor was identified in a female donor in good health, enrolled as a control in a pregnancy study. Sequencing was performed on peripheral blood, taken in the second trimester of pregnancy. The chain uses TRBV6-1 and TRBJ2-7; 9 positions match TRBD1. This CDR3 reads CASSPPGTGISEQYF. The DNA for the CDR3 is TGTGCCAGCAGTCCACCCGGGACAGGGATCTCCGAGCAGTACTTC.